This is a list of T cell receptor beta chains from one sample in a study of T cell changes during pregnancy in multiple sclerosis. Repertoires were generated with immunoSEQ multiplex PCR, while TCRdb's copy carries only in-frame clones and drops some. The sample comprises 50,000 to 70,000 clones, 91% of which are singletons, and about 1.2% rests with the top ten. Material: peripheral blood, obtained after pregnancy. Receptor source: a female donor in good health, enrolled as a control in a pregnancy study. Both conserved end residues are part of each CDR3. The order of the fields is V gene, J gene, D gene, clone size, CDR3 DNA, CDR3 protein. A D gene is named only where the DNA matches it firmly. Where a row states a size, it is once, few, many or the class of an expanded clone; other rows omit it.

TRBV4-2,TRBJ1-4,.,.,TGTGCCAGCAGCCAAGACGGACAGTTAGGGGAAAAACTGTTTTTT,CASSQDGQLGEKLFF
TRBV30,TRBJ1-2,TRBD1,once,TGTGCCTGGAGGCTGACAGGGGCCGCATTCTATGGCTACACCTTC,CAWRLTGAAFYGYTF
TRBV4-3,TRBJ2-1,.,.,TGCGCCAGCAGCCCCATAGTCGCGTCCAATGAGCAGTTCTTC,CASSPIVASNEQFF
TRBV5-5,TRBJ1-1,.,once,TGTGCCAGCAGCTTATCCAGGGAAAGTAACACTGAAGCTTTCTTT,CASSLSRESNTEAFF
TRBV6-1,TRBJ1-5,TRBD1,.,TGTGCCAGCAGTGAGAGGGGGACAGGGACTCAGCCCCAGCATTTT,CASSERGTGTQPQHF
TRBV4-3,TRBJ1-2,.,.,TGCGCCAGCAGCCAAGAGGACGGGATTAGGACCTTC,CASSQEDGIRTF
TRBV7-2,TRBJ2-5,.,.,TGTGCCAGCAGCTTATCCCCGGGGGGCGAGACCCAGTACTTC,CASSLSPGGETQYF
TRBV28,TRBJ1-5,.,.,TGTGCCAGCAGTTTGGGGATTGGGGCGAGTCAGCCCCAGCATTTT,CASSLGIGASQPQHF
TRBV18,TRBJ1-1,.,.,TGTGCCAGCTCACCACAGAACGTTCAGGGCAACACTGAAGCTTTCTTT,CASSPQNVQGNTEAFF
TRBV30,TRBJ1-1,TRBD1,few,TGTGCCTGGAGATGGGCTGGGGGACAGGGGCCCCTAGGGACTGAAGCTTTCTTT,CAWRWAGGQGPLGTEAFF
TRBV7-9,TRBJ1-6,.,.,TGTGCCAGCAGTTGGGTAGGAGATTCACCCCTCCACTTT,CASSWVGDSPLHF
TRBV7-3,TRBJ2-7,TRBD1,.,TGTTTTAACAGGGGATCGTACGAGCAGTACTTC,CFNRGSYEQYF
TRBV12-5,TRBJ2-1,TRBD1,.,TGTGCTAGTGGTTTCGGAGACAGGGGACGGGATGAGCAGTTCTTC,CASGFGDRGRDEQFF
TRBV27,TRBJ1-2,TRBD1,.,TGTGCCACCGGTGCAGGGGGCTATGGCTACACCTTC,CATGAGGYGYTF
TRBV6-1,TRBJ2-3,TRBD2,.,TGTGCCAGCAGTGACAGGACTAGCCCACGCACAGATACGCAGTATTTT,CASSDRTSPRTDTQYF
TRBV9,TRBJ2-5,TRBD2,.,TGTGCCAGCAGCGTTACTAGCGGATCACAAGAGACCCAGTACTTC,CASSVTSGSQETQYF
TRBV29-1,TRBJ2-2,TRBD2,once,TGCAGCGGCCGGACTAGCGGGGGGGCCGGGGAGCTGTTTTTT,CSGRTSGGAGELFF
TRBV15,TRBJ1-2,.,.,TGTGCCACCAGCAGAGATCAGAGGGCCGGCTATGGCTACACCTTC,CATSRDQRAGYGYTF
TRBV19,TRBJ1-5,TRBD1,once,TGTGCCAGTATTAGGGACAGGGTGAGCAATCAGCCCCAGCATTTT,CASIRDRVSNQPQHF
TRBV7-2,TRBJ2-7,TRBD2,.,TGTGCCAGCACCCTGGATAGCGGGGGGCTCTACGAGCAGTACTTC,CASTLDSGGLYEQYF
TRBV7-2,TRBJ2-3,TRBD1,.,TGTGCCAGCAGCGTAGACAGGGTTGGCACAGATACGCAGTATTTT,CASSVDRVGTDTQYF
TRBV6-5,TRBJ2-1,.,.,TGTGCCAGCAGACTAGGAGGAATCTACAATGAGCAGTTCTTC,CASRLGGIYNEQFF
TRBV9,TRBJ2-1,TRBD1,.,TGTGCCAGCAGCGGACAGGGCAATGAGCAGTTCTTC,CASSGQGNEQFF
TRBV30,TRBJ1-2,TRBD1,.,TGTGCCTGGGGGGGACAGGGGGGACGGGGCTACACCTTC,CAWGGQGGRGYTF
TRBV2,TRBJ1-2,TRBD1,.,TGTGCCAGCAGGGTCGACAGGGCCGGTAACTATGGCTACACCTTC,CASRVDRAGNYGYTF
TRBV27,TRBJ1-2,.,.,TGTGCCAGCAGTTTATCACGCGGGAACTATGGCTACACCTTC,CASSLSRGNYGYTF
TRBV6-1,TRBJ1-1,TRBD1,.,TGTGCCAGCTTTTTGGACAGGGGCACTGAAGCTTTCTTT,CASFLDRGTEAFF
TRBV5-4,TRBJ2-7,TRBD1,.,TGTGCCAGCAGTTCCGGGACAGGGATCAACGAGCAGTACTTC,CASSSGTGINEQYF
TRBV5-1,TRBJ2-5,.,.,TGCGCCAGCAGCTTGGCCAGTCGACAGCAAGAGACCCAGTACTTC,CASSLASRQQETQYF
TRBV6-1,TRBJ2-7,.,.,TGTGCCAGCAGTGAATCGTCCAGGGTAGTATCGTACGAGCAGTACTTC,CASSESSRVVSYEQYF
TRBV2,TRBJ2-7,TRBD2,.,TGTGCCAGCAATTACGTTAGCGGGGGCGCCTACGAGCAGTACTTC,CASNYVSGGAYEQYF
TRBV6-5,TRBJ1-1,.,.,TGTGCCAGCAGGGCCCCCGGACGGGAGAACACTGAAGCTTTCTTT,CASRAPGRENTEAFF
TRBV7-2,TRBJ1-3,.,.,TGTGCCAGCAGCTTAGCGCAGGGATCTATTTCTGGAAACACCATATATTTT,CASSLAQGSISGNTIYF
TRBV9,TRBJ1-2,.,.,TGTGCCAGCAGCCCCGGGGGGAGCTATGGCTACACCTTC,CASSPGGSYGYTF
TRBV7-9,TRBJ2-3,.,.,TGTGCCAGCAGCTTAGCGCTTGGGGGGGGGCCTACAGATACGCAGTATTTT,CASSLALGGGPTDTQYF
TRBV30,TRBJ2-5,TRBD1,.,TGTGCCTGGAGCGGACAGGCTCGGGAGACCCAGTACTTC,CAWSGQARETQYF
TRBV30,TRBJ1-5,.,.,TGTGCCTGGCGCTATCTCGATCAGCCCCAGCATTTT,CAWRYLDQPQHF
TRBV18,TRBJ1-1,.,.,TGTGCCAGCTCACCACAGCAGGGGAGGGAAGGCCTAACTGAAGCTTTCTTT,CASSPQQGREGLTEAFF
TRBV6-1,TRBJ1-1,TRBD1,.,TGTGCCAGCAGTTCGACAGGGAATCTCGAAGCTTTCTTT,CASSSTGNLEAFF
TRBV7-2,TRBJ1-1,.,once,TGTGCCAGCAGCTTGCCGACAGGACTCTACACTGAAGCTTTCTTT,CASSLPTGLYTEAFF
TRBV30,TRBJ1-2,.,.,TGTGCCTCCTCAGGGCGGGGGGCGAATGGCTACACCTTC,CASSGRGANGYTF
TRBV4-3,TRBJ2-2,.,.,TGCGCCAGCAGCCCGGGCGGGGCAAGAGGGACCGGGGAGCTGTTTTTT,CASSPGGARGTGELFF
TRBV6-5,TRBJ1-1,.,.,TGTGCCAGCAGTTACTCGACAAACCACCGGGGGACTGAAGCTTTCTTT,CASSYSTNHRGTEAFF
TRBV4-3,TRBJ2-1,TRBD2,.,TGCGCCAGCAGCTCCAGACTAGCGGGGGCCTACATCGATGAGCAGTTCTTC,CASSSRLAGAYIDEQFF
TRBV18,TRBJ1-4,TRBD1,.,TGTGCCAGCTCACCAGGGACAGGGCCGAATGAAAAACTGTTTTTT,CASSPGTGPNEKLFF
TRBV7-2,TRBJ1-1,TRBD1,.,TGTGCCAGCAGCTTATACAGGGGGGGTGCGAGTGAAGCTTTCTTT,CASSLYRGGASEAFF
TRBV27,TRBJ1-4,.,.,TGTGCCAGCTCCTGGGGCGAAAAACTGTTTTTT,CASSWGEKLFF
TRBV5-4,TRBJ1-4,TRBD1,.,TGTGCCAGCACCCCAGGGACAGGGCAGGGCACTAATGAAAAACTGTTTTTT,CASTPGTGQGTNEKLFF